A single sample is the source of the 26 T cell receptor beta chains below, sequenced in a study of blood T cell repertoires in COVID-19. TCRdb's table, derived via immunoSEQ multiplex PCR, lists solely in-frame clones and lacks some. Of roughly 87,000 clones listed, about 82% are singletons. The sequenced material came from peripheral blood. The receptors here all came from a human donor in a cohort sampled during active COVID-19.

Of note for this clone: At the DNA level, this CDR3 is encoded by other sequences in the same sample as well. This chain uses TRBV5-1 with TRBJ2-3; 9 bases map to TRBD2. The germline V gene encodes CDR1 SGHRS and CDR2 YFSETQ. This CDR3 region has 14 residues. With 8 bases clipped from V and 0 bases from J, the junction kept 4 bases outside the gene matches. In DNA form, the CDR3 reads TGCGCCAGTTCTAGCGGGACTAGCACAGATACGCAGTATTTT. It translates to CASSSGTSTDTQYF.

V usage is TRBV19 and J usage is TRBJ1-5; no firm D call. The germline V and J ends were trimmed by 1 base and 4 bases, with 8 bases remaining between them. The CDR3 runs to 14 residues. CDR1 is LNHDA and CDR2 is SQIVND in the germline V gene (reference sequence). The CDR3 region has the DNA TGTGCCAGTAGTATAGGGACTGCAAATCAGCCCCAGCATTTT. As protein: CASSIGTANQPQHF.

CDR3 bases: TGTGCCAGCAGCTTCGGGTCCCCCTACGAGCAGTACTTC. It translates to CASSFGSPYEQYF. The chain carries TRBV7-9 and TRBJ2-7; no clear D. Germline V gives CDR1 SEHNR, CDR2 FQNEAQ (reference sequence). The ends were cut back, 3 bases at V and 2 bases at J, with 8 bases in the middle. The CDR3 contains 13 residues.

The chain has TRBV10-3 and TRBJ2-1; D call uncertain. In germline, CDR1 is ENHRY, CDR2 SYGVKD. This CDR3 spans 13 amino acids. V dropped 5 bases and J dropped 5 bases, with 10 bases sitting between them. The CDR3 DNA follows: TGTGCCATCAGTATTGACAATAACAATGAGCAGTTCTTC. It codes for CAISIDNNNEQFF.

The CDR3 region is CASLGPGQVFAQYF. CDR3 coding DNA: TGTGCCAGCCTCGGACCGGGACAGGTGTTTGCGCAGTATTTT. The chain links TRBV6-6 to TRBJ2-3, with TRBD1 matching over 8 bases. J lost 10 bases, V lost 8 bases, and 14 bases had no gene match. The CDR3 covers 14 residues. Germline CDR1 is MNHNY and CDR2 is SVGAGI (reference sequence).

The chain couples TRBV10-1 to TRBJ2-1; the match to TRBD2 covers 11 bases. This CDR3 contains 14 residues. J was trimmed by 5 bases and V by 6 bases; bases with no gene match: 3. CDR1 WNHNN and CDR2 SYGVQD come from the germline V gene (reference sequence). The CDR3 loop reads CASRGTSGNNEQFF. The CDR3 DNA reads TGCGCCAGCAGGGGGACTAGCGGAAACAATGAGCAGTTCTTC.

CDR3 in amino acids: CASSLRQGPGELFF. The CDR3 DNA sequence: TGCGCCAGCAGCTTACGACAGGGTCCCGGGGAGCTGTTTTTT. This chain uses TRBV5-1 with TRBJ2-2, with 7 bases that match TRBD1. This CDR3 is built from 14 residues. V gave up 2 bases and J gave up 6 bases; unmatched junction bases: 4. CDR1 SGHRS and CDR2 YFSETQ come from the germline V gene.

This clone appeared a few times. This rearrangement joins TRBV30 to TRBJ1-1; TRBD1 is a possible D gene (6 bases). The germline gives CDR1 GTSNPN, CDR2 SVGIG (reference sequence). V was clipped by 0 bases and J by 4 bases, with 9 bases between them. This CDR3 has 13 residues. For the CDR3, the DNA is TGTGCCTGGAGTGTTCGCAGGGGCACTGAAGCTTTCTTT. It translates to CAWSVRRGTEAFF. The full variable domain, rest sourced from reference TRBV30 and TRBJ1-1, is SQTIHQWPATLVQPVGSPLSLECTVEGTSNPNLYWYRQAAGRGLQLLFYSVGIGQISSEVPQNLSASRPQDRQFILSSKKLLLSDSGFYLCAWSVRRGTEAFFGQGTRLTVV.

The chain is built from TRBV15 and TRBJ2-2; possibly TRBD2 for D (6 bases). The CDR3 has 16 amino acids. Germline CDR1 reads LNHNV; CDR2 reads YYDKDF (reference sequence). Between the trimmed V and J ends, which lost 2 bases and 0 bases, there was a span of 10 bases. For the CDR3, the DNA is TGTGCCACCAGCAGACCCGGGACTCCGAACACCGGGGAGCTGTTTTTT. This translates into CATSRPGTPNTGELFF.

The V call is TRBV18, the J call TRBJ2-2; D call uncertain. CDR3 size: 12 residues. Trimming cost V 6 bases and J 7 bases, with 9 bases left between them. CDR1 and CDR2 from the germline V gene are KGHSH and LQKENI. The CDR3 DNA follows: TGTGCCAGCTCTCCGGTACGCGGGGAGCTGTTTTTT. It yields the protein CASSPVRGELFF.

The V gene is TRBV30, the J gene TRBJ2-1, with 11 bases lining up with TRBD2. The J segment lost 6 bases and the V segment lost 4 bases, leaving 8 bases of the junction unmatched. In germline, CDR1 is GTSNPN, CDR2 SVGIG (reference sequence). This CDR3 spans 15 amino acids. The CDR3 protein is CAWKGSGRAGNEQFF. The CDR3 DNA follows: TGTGCCTGGAAGGGTAGCGGGAGGGCGGGCAATGAGCAGTTCTTC.

For the CDR3, the DNA is TGTGCCAGCAGAGGTAGCGGTCAGCCCCAGCATTTT. It specifies CASRGSGQPQHF. The chain has TRBV28 and TRBJ1-5; D not certain. V was clipped by 6 bases and J by 6 bases, with 9 bases between them. The CDR3 runs to 12 residues. Per the germline V gene, CDR1 is MDHEN and CDR2 is SYDVKM.

The table lists this clone with a few counts. The chain recombines TRBV4-3 with TRBJ2-2, with a tentative D call TRBD2 (6 bases). V was cut by 0 bases and J by 1 base, with 15 bases left in between. Germline V gene data show CDR1 as LGHNA and CDR2 as YSLEER. This CDR3 has 18 residues. CDR3 in amino acids: CASSQEFLASGNTGELFF. DNA for the CDR3: TGCGCCAGCAGCCAAGAGTTCCTAGCGTCTGGGAACACCGGGGAGCTGTTTTTT.

This clone was counted only a few times. V gene TRBV2 combines with J gene TRBJ1-6, with unresolved D. V lost 7 bases and J 12 bases, leaving 19 bases between the germline ends. The germline gives CDR1 SNHLY, CDR2 FYNNEI. CDR3 length: 14 amino acids. The CDR3 coding sequence is TGTGCCAGCAAAGAGACGCCGGACTCGGGACCCCTCCACTTT. Protein product: CASKETPDSGPLHF.

The chain combines TRBV19 with TRBJ2-7; 7 bases line up with TRBD2. The V gene end was trimmed by 6 bases and the J gene end by 5 bases; junction bases not matched to a gene: 7. This CDR3 has 13 amino acids. Germline V gives CDR1 LNHDA, CDR2 SQIVND (reference sequence). The CDR3 region is CASSHGLVNEQYF. The DNA for the CDR3 is TGTGCCAGTAGCCACGGACTAGTCAACGAGCAGTACTTC. The entire variable domain, with the rest obtained from reference TRBV19 and TRBJ2-7, is as follows: DGGITQSPKYLFRKEGQNVTLSCEQNLNHDAMYWYRQDPGQGLRLIYYSQIVNDFQKGDIAEGYSVSREKKESFPLTVTSAQKNPTAFYLCASSHGLVNEQYFGPGTRLTVT.

The gene calls are TRBV9 and TRBJ2-3, with 11 bases matching TRBD2. CDR3 length equals 18 residues. Germline V CDR1 and CDR2: SGDLS, YYNGEE. Trimming at V came to 0 bases and at J to 1 base, leaving 7 bases not matched to a gene. The CDR3: CASSVGTSGSAGTDTQYF. The CDR3, as DNA: TGTGCCAGCAGCGTAGGAACTAGCGGGAGTGCAGGCACAGATACGCAGTATTTT. Filled out from reference TRBV9 and TRBJ2-3, the complete variable domain reads DSGVTQTPKHLITATGQRVTLRCSPRSGDLSVYWYQQSLDQGLQFLIQYYNGEERAKGNILERFSAQQFPDLHSELNLSSLELGDSALYFCASSVGTSGSAGTDTQYFGPGTRLTVL.

This clone was seen a single time. The chain combines TRBV19 with TRBJ1-1; weak D call: TRBD1 (5 bases). V shed 8 bases and J shed 1 base, with 8 bases lying between them. In germline, CDR1 is LNHDA, CDR2 SQIVND (reference sequence). This CDR3 is built from 12 residues. CDR3 sequence (DNA): TGTGCCAGTCGAACAGGGAACACTGAAGCTTTCTTT. Its translation is CASRTGNTEAFF.

V usage is TRBV7-6 and J usage is TRBJ1-6; D might be TRBD1 (5 bases). The V gene lost 5 bases and the J gene lost 5 bases, with 16 bases spanning the gap. The germline V gene has CDR1 SGHVS and CDR2 FNYEAQ. The length of the CDR3 is 16 residues. The CDR3 protein is CASSPSRVIHNSPLHF. CDR3 in DNA: TGTGCCAGCAGCCCTTCCAGGGTCATCCATAATTCACCCCTCCACTTT.

The chain has TRBV9 and TRBJ2-7; maybe TRBD2 (6 bases). Between the trimmed V and J ends, which lost 0 bases and 3 bases, there was a span of 22 bases. CDR1 is SGDLS, CDR2 YYNGEE, per germline. This CDR3 region has 18 residues. The CDR3 bases are TGTGCCAGCAGCGTAGACGTTCCTGGGGGGACTTTGGGCTACGAGCAGTACTTC. It encodes CASSVDVPGGTLGYEQYF.

The CDR3 DNA follows: TGTGCCAGCAGCCAAAGTCAGAATTATGGCTACACCTTC. It encodes CASSQSQNYGYTF. The chain uses TRBV3-1 (or the pseudogene TRBV3-2) and TRBJ1-2; D is uncertain. The CDR3 extends over 13 amino acids. In germline, CDR1 is LGHDT, CDR2 YNNKEL (reference sequence). V lost 2 bases, J lost 5 bases, and 9 bases lay in between.

The chain links TRBV5-6 to TRBJ2-7, with D possibly matching TRBD1 (6 bases). The germline V gene has CDR1 SGHDT and CDR2 YYEEEE. This CDR3 is built from 14 residues. Trimming took 0 bases from V and 1 from J, leaving 8 bases between them. This CDR3 is CASSLATGSYEQYF. The CDR3 region has the DNA TGTGCCAGCAGCTTGGCTACAGGGTCCTACGAGCAGTACTTC.

The rearrangement uses TRBV12-3 or TRBV12-4 and TRBJ2-7, with unresolved D. This CDR3 contains 12 residues. Trimming removed 4 bases at V and 9 bases at J, with 13 bases between. The CDR3 sequence: CASSYNLVAQYF. The CDR3 DNA sequence: TGTGCCAGCAGTTACAATTTGGTTGCGCAGTACTTC.

This clone has a single count. The chain has TRBV5-3 and TRBJ1-1; TRBD1 might be the D (6 bases). TRBV5-3 is labeled an ORF, and its function is uncertain. The V gene lost 2 bases and the J gene lost 8 bases, with 10 bases spanning the gap. CDR3 size: 12 residues. The chain's CDR3 is CARSFVQGEAFF. CDR3 sequence (DNA): TGTGCCAGAAGCTTTGTACAGGGCGAAGCTTTCTTT.

The J gene is TRBJ1-5, the V gene TRBV9; 10 bases match TRBD1. Germline V gene lookup returns CDR1 SGDLS and CDR2 YYNGEE. Germline trimming cut 4 bases from V and 1 base from J; bases unmatched to any gene: 5. CDR3 length equals 16 residues. The CDR3 is CASSPGTGASNQPQHF. DNA of the CDR3: TGTGCCAGCAGCCCCGGGACAGGGGCGAGCAATCAGCCCCAGCATTTT.

This rearrangement joins TRBV7-2 to TRBJ2-1; 9 bases line up with TRBD2. V was clipped by 5 bases and J by 6 bases; unmatched bases: 11. Germline CDR1 is SGHTA and CDR2 is FQGNSA. CDR3 length equals 16 residues. The CDR3 nucleotides read TGTGCCAGCAGCATGTCAGGACTAGCGAGGTTCAATGAGCAGTTCTTC. Its protein product is CASSMSGLARFNEQFF.

This clone was seen only once. The gene calls are TRBV14 and TRBJ2-4, with TRBD1 matching over 9 bases. Unmatched junction bases numbered 9, after V lost 4 bases and J lost 5 bases. This CDR3 spans 16 amino acids. Per the germline V gene, CDR1 is SGHDN and CDR2 is FVKESK. In DNA form, the CDR3 reads TGTGCCAGCAGCCTCTCTTCTCGGACAGGGGAAAACATTCAGTACTTC. This translates into CASSLSSRTGENIQYF.